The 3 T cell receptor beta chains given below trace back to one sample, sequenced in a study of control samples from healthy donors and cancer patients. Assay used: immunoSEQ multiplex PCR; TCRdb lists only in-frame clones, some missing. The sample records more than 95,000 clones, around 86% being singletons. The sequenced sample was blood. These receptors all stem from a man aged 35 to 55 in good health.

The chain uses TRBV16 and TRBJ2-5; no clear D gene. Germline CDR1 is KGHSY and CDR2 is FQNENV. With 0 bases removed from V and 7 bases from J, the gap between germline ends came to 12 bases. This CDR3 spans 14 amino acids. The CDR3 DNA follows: TGTGCCAGCAGCCAATCGAATATCGTGGGGACCCAGTACTTC. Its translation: CASSQSNIVGTQYF.

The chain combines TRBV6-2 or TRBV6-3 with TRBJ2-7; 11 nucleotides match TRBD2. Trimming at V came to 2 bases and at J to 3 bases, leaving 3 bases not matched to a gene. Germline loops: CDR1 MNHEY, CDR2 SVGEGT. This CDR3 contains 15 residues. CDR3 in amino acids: CASSYPGLADYEQYF. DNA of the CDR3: TGTGCCAGCAGTTACCCGGGACTAGCGGACTACGAGCAGTACTTC.

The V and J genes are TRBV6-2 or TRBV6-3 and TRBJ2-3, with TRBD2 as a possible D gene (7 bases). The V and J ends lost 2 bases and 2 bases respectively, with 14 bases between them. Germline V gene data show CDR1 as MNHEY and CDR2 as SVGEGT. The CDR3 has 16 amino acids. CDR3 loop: CASSYGGRGHTDTQYF. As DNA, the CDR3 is TGTGCCAGCAGTTACGGTGGGCGGGGGCACACAGATACGCAGTATTTT.